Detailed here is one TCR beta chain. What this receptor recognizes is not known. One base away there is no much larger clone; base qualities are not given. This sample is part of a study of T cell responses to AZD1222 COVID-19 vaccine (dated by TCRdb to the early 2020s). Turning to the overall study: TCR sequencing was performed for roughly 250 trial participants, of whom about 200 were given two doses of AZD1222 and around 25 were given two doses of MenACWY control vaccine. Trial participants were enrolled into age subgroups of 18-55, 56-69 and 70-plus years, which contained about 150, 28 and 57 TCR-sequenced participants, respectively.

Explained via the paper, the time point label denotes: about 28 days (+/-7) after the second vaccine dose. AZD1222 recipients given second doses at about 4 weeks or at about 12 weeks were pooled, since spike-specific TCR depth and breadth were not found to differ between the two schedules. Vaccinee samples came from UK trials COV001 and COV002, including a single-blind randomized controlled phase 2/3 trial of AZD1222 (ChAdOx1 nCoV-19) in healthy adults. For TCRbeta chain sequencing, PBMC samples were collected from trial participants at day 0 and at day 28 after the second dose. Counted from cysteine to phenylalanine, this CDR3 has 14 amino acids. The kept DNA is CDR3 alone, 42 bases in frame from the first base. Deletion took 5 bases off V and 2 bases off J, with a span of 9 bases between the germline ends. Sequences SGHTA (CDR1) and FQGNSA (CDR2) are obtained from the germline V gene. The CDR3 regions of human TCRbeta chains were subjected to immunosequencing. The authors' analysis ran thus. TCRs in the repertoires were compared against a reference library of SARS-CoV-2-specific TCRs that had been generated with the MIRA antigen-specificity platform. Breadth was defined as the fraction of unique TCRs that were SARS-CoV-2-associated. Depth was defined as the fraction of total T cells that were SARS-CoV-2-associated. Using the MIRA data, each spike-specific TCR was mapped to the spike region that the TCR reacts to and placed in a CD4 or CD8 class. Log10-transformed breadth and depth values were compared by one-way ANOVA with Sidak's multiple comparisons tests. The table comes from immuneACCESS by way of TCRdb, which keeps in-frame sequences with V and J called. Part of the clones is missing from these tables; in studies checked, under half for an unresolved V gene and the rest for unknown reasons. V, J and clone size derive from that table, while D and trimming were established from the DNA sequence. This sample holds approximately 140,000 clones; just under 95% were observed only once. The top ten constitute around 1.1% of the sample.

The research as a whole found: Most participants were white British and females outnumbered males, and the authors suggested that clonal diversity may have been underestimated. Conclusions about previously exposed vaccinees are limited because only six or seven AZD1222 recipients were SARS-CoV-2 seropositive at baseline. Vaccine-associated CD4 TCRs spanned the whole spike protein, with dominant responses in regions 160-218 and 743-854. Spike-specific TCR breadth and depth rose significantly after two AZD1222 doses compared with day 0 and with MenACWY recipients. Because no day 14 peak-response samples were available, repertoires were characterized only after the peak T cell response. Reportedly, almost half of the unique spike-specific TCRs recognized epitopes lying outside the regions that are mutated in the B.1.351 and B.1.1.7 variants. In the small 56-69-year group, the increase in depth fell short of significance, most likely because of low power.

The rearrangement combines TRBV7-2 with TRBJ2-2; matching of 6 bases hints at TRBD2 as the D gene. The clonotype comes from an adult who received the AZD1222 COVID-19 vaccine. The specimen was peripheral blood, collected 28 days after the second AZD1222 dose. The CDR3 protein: CASSGSGNTGELFF. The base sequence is TGTGCCAGCAGCGGTAGCGGAAACACCGGGGAGCTGTTTTTT.